This entry features one TCR beta chain sequence. Its antigen is unknown. It was autoimmune disease history or systemic immunosuppression that excluded patients. The protocol was immunoSEQ multiplex PCR, while the TCRdb copy is restricted to in-frame clones and leaves out a portion. The sample yields around 70,000 clones, 82% seen once. This entry belongs to a study of OX40 agonist ivuxolimab in advanced cancers. Study findings and constraints: Averaging showed that CD8+ T cells had more expanded clones than CD4+ did. In the 0.1 to 3.0 mg/kg range, CD4+ and CD8+ blood T cells had expanded clonally by week 6.

Unmatched junction bases numbered 9, after V lost 5 bases and J lost 10 bases. Per the germline V gene, CDR1 is SGHNT and CDR2 is YYREEE (reference sequence). The CDR3 spans 14 residues. Sequenced material: CD4+ or CD8+ T cells sorted from blood, taken in a trial of the OX40 agonist ivuxolimab. This receptor was identified in an adult with an advanced solid tumor such as melanoma, head and neck, liver or kidney cancer. The chain joins TRBV5-4 to TRBJ1-6, with TRBD1 matching 7 bases. For the CDR3, the DNA is TGTGCCAGCAGTTACGACAGGGTGAACTCACCCCTCCACTTT. Its protein is CASSYDRVNSPLHF.